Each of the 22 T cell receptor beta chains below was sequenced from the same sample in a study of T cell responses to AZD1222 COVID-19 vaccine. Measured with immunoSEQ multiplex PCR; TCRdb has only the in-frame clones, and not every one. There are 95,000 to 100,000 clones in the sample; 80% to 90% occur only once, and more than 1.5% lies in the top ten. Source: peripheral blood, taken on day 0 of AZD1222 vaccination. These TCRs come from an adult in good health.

CDR3 residues: CASSAAGYNSPLHF. CDR3 DNA: TGTGCCAGCAGCGCAGCAGGGTATAATTCACCCCTCCACTTT. The rearrangement uses TRBV7-9 and TRBJ1-6, with D perhaps matching TRBD1 (5 bases). CDR1 is SEHNR, CDR2 FQNEAQ, per germline (reference sequence). V lost 5 bases and J 4 bases, leaving 9 bases between the germline ends. This CDR3 has 14 amino acids.

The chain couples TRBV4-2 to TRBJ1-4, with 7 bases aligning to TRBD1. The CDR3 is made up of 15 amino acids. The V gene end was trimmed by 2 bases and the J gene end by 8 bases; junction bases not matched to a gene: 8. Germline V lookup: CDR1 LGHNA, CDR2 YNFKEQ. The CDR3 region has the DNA TGTGCCAGCAGCCAAAGGGGGCCGGTGGAGGAAAAACTGTTTTTT. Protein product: CASSQRGPVEEKLFF.

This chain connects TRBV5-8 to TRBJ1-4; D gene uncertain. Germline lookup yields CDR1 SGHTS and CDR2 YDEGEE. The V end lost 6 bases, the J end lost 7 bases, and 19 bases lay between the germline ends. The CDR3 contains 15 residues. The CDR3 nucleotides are TGTGCCAGCAAAAAAGACCTCCGGGCACGTGAAAAACTGTTTTTT. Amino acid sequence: CASKKDLRAREKLFF.

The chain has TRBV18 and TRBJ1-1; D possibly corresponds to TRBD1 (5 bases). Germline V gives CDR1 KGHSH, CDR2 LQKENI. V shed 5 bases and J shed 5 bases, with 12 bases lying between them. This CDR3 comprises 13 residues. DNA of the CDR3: TGTGCCAGCTCAGGATACGGGGGGACTGAAGCTTTCTTT. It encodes CASSGYGGTEAFF.

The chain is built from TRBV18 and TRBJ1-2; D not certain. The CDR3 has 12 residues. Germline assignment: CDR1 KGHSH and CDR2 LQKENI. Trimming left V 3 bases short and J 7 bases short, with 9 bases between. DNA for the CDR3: TGTGCCAGCTCACCTAGTGCAGTTGGCTACACCTTC. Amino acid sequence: CASSPSAVGYTF.

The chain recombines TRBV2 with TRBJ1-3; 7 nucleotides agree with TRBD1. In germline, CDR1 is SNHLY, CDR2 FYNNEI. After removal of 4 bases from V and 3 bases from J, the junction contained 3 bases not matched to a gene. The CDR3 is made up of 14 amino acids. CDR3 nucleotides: TGTGCCAGCAGTGTAGGGGGCGGTGGAAACACCATATATTTT. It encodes CASSVGGGGNTIYF.

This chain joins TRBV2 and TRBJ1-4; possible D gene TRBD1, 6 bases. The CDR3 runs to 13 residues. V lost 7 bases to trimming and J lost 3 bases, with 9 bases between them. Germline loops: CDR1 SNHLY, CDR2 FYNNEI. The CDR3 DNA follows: TGTGCCAGCATTTGGACAGCTAATGAAAAACTGTTTTTT. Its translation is CASIWTANEKLFF. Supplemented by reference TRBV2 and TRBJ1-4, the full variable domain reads EPEVTQTPSHQVTQMGQEVILRCVPISNHLYFYWYRQILGQKVEFLVSFYNNEISEKSEIFDDQFSVERPDGSNFTLKIRSTKLEDSAMYFCASIWTANEKLFFGSGTQLSVL.

CDR3 sequence: CASSEGAGGVTQYF. CDR3 sequence (DNA): TGTGCCAGCAGTGAAGGAGCGGGGGGGGTGACCCAGTACTTC. V usage is TRBV2 and J usage is TRBJ2-5, with 10 bases aligning to TRBD2. Germline lookup yields CDR1 SNHLY and CDR2 FYNNEI. V lost 1 base and J lost 7; bases outside the gene matches: 3. This CDR3 spans 14 amino acids.

The CDR3 sequence: CASSGQVNNQPQHF. DNA for the CDR3: TGTGCCAGTAGCGGACAGGTAAATAATCAGCCCCAGCATTTT. The rearrangement uses TRBV19 and TRBJ1-5; 7 bases map to TRBD1. The CDR3 is 14 residues long. Germline V gene lookup returns CDR1 LNHDA and CDR2 SQIVND (reference sequence). The ends lost 6 bases at V and 4 bases at J; junction bases unmatched: 6.

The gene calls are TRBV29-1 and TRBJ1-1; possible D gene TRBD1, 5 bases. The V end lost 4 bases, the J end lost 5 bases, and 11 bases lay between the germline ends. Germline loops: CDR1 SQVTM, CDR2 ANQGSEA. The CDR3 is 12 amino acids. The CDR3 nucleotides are TGCAGCGTTGGGTCCCAGGGAACTGAAGCTTTCTTT. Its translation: CSVGSQGTEAFF.

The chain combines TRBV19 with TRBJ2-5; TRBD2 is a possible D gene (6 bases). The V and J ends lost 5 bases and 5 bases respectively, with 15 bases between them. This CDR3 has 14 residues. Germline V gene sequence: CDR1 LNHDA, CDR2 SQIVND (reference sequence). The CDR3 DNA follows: TGTGCCAGTAGTTCCCTTGGGGGGAGTGAGACCCAGTACTTC. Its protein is CASSSLGGSETQYF.

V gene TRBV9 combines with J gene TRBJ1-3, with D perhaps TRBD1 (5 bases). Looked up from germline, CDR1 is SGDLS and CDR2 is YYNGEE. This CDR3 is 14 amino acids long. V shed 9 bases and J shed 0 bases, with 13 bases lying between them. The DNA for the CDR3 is TGTGCCACCGGGAGGGGTGACTCTGGAAACACCATATATTTT. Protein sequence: CATGRGDSGNTIYF.

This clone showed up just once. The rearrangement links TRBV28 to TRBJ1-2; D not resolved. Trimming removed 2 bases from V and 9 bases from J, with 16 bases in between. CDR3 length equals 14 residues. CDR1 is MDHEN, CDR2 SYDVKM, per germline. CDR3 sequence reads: CASSLGRTPIRYTF. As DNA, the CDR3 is TGTGCCAGCAGTTTAGGGCGGACCCCTATTCGCTACACCTTC.

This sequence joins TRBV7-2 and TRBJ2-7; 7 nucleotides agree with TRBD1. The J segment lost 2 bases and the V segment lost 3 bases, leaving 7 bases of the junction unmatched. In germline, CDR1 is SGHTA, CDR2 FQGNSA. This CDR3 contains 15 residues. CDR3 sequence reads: CASSFRQGLPYEQYF. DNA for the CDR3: TGTGCCAGCAGCTTCAGACAGGGATTACCCTACGAGCAGTACTTC.

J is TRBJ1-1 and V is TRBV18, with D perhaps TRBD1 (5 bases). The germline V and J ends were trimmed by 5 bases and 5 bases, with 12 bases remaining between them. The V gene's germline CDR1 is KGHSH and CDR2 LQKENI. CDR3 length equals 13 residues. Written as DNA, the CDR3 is TGTGCCAGCTCATCTGTAAGGGGTACTGAAGCTTTCTTT. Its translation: CASSSVRGTEAFF.

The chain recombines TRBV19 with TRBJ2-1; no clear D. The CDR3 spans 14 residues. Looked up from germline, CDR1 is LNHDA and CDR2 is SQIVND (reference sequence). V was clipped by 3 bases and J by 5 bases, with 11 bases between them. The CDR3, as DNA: TGTGCCAGTAGTATGGACGGATCGAACAATGAGCAGTTCTTC. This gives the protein CASSMDGSNNEQFF. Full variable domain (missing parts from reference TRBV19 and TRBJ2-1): DGGITQSPKYLFRKEGQNVTLSCEQNLNHDAMYWYRQDPGQGLRLIYYSQIVNDFQKGDIAEGYSVSREKKESFPLTVTSAQKNPTAFYLCASSMDGSNNEQFFGPGTRLTVL.

The chain's CDR3 is CASSWGTGQGQPQHF. The CDR3 region has the DNA TGTGCCAGCAGTTGGGGTACAGGACAGGGCCAGCCCCAGCATTTT. The V gene is TRBV28, the J gene TRBJ1-5; 8 bases agree with TRBD1. V was clipped by 4 bases and J by 7 bases; unmatched bases: 9. CDR1 MDHEN and CDR2 SYDVKM come from the germline V gene. The CDR3 runs to 15 residues.

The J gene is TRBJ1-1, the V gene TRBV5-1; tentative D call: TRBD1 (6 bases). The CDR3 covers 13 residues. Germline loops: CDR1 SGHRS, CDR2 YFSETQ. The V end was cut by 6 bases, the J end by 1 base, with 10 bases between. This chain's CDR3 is CASMGGRNTEAFF. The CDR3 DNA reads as TGCGCCAGCATGGGGGGCAGGAACACTGAAGCTTTCTTT.

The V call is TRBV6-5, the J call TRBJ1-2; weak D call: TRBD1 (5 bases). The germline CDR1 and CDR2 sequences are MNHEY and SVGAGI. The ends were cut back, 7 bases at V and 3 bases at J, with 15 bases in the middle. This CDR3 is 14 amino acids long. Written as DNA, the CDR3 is TGTGCCAGCACTCTCGGGGGGGGTTACTATGGCTACACCTTC. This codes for CASTLGGGYYGYTF.

Here the CDR3 DNA reads TGTGCCAGCAGCTTAGGGTTAACGAACACTGAAGCTTTCTTT. As protein: CASSLGLTNTEAFF. V is TRBV7-3 and J is TRBJ1-1; no clear D. This CDR3 is built from 14 residues. Trimming stripped 2 bases from V and 1 base from J, with 8 bases between. CDR1 is SGHTA and CDR2 is FQGTGA in the germline V gene. Full variable domain (rest looked up from reference TRBV7-3 and TRBJ1-1): GAGVSQTPSNKVTEKGKYVELRCDPISGHTALYWYRQSLGQGPEFLIYFQGTGAADDSGLPNDRFFAVRPEGSVSTLKIQRTERGDSAVYLCASSLGLTNTEAFFGQGTRLTVV.

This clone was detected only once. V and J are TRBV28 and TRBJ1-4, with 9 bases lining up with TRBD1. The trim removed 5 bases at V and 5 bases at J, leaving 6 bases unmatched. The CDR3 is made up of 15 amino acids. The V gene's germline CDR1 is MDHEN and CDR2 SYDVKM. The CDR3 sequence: CASSRLGTGNEKLFF. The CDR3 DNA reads TGTGCCAGCAGTCGATTAGGGACAGGGAATGAAAAACTGTTTTTT.

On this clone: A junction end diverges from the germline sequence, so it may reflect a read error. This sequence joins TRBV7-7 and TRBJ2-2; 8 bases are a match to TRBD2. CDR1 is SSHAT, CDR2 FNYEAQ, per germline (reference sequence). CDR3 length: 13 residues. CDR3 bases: TGTGCTAGCAGCGGGGGAGGAGCCGGGGAGCTGTTTTTT. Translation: CASSGGGAGELFF.